This entry lists 8 T cell receptor beta chains sequenced from one sample in a study of blood T cell repertoires in COVID-19. The assay was immunoSEQ multiplex PCR, and TCRdb's table has in-frame clones only and misses some. Of approximately 88,000 clones listed, more than 70% were seen once; the top ten hold roughly 15%. The sample taken for sequencing was peripheral blood. These receptors were collected from a woman aged 65 to 85 with acute or convalescent COVID-19.

V and J are TRBV11-3 and TRBJ2-3, with 8 positions matching TRBD1. This CDR3 is 17 amino acids long. V trimming: 6 bases; J trimming: 5 bases; junction bases outside the gene matches: 16. The germline V gene encodes CDR1 SGHNT and CDR2 YENEEA. DNA for the CDR3: TGTGCCAGCAGTGAGGAACCGGGACAGGTGGTTCGAGATACGCAGTATTTT. Translation gives CASSEEPGQVVRDTQYF. The full variable domain, completed using reference TRBV11-3 and TRBJ2-3, is EAGVVQSPRYKIIEKKQPVAFWCNPISGHNTLYWYLQNLGQGPELLIRYENEEAVDDSQLPKDRFSAERLKGVDSTLKIQPAELGDSAVYLCASSEEPGQVVRDTQYFGPGTRLTVL.

The genes are TRBV18 and TRBJ2-2; TRBD2 might be the D (5 bases). Per the germline V gene, CDR1 is KGHSH and CDR2 is LQKENI. This CDR3 has 16 amino acids. The V end lost 6 bases, the J end lost 4 bases, and 18 bases lay between the germline ends. As DNA, the CDR3 is TGTGCCAGCTCCCACAACCCCCAGAGGGCCACCGGGGAGCTGTTTTTT. Amino acid sequence: CASSHNPQRATGELFF.

The genes are TRBV7-7 and TRBJ2-3; 12 bases agree with TRBD2. This CDR3 spans 15 amino acids. Germline values: CDR1 SSHAT, CDR2 FNYEAQ (reference sequence). With V trimmed by 5 bases and J by 1 base, 1 base remained unmatched. The chain's CDR3 is CASSPSGGGTDTQYF. As DNA, the CDR3 is TGTGCCAGCAGCCCTAGCGGGGGGGGCACAGATACGCAGTATTTT.

The V and J genes are TRBV7-2 and TRBJ2-1, with 9 bases that match TRBD2. CDR1 and CDR2 from the germline V gene are SGHTA and FQGNSA. The CDR3 sequence is 14 residues long. With 1 base clipped from V and 10 bases from J, the junction kept 5 bases outside the gene matches. The DNA of the CDR3 is TGTGCCAGCAGCTTAGGCTTAGCGGGAGTCGAGCAGTTCTTC. Translated: CASSLGLAGVEQFF.

The chain recombines TRBV7-2 with TRBJ2-3; tentative D call: TRBD2 (6 bases). Germline V gene sequence: CDR1 SGHTA, CDR2 FQGNSA. The CDR3 loop spans 18 amino acids. V was clipped by 5 bases and J by 3 bases, with 24 bases between them. CDR3 loop: CASSPSGRGRGGTDTQYF. DNA of the CDR3: TGTGCCAGCAGCCCTAGTGGGCGGGGACGAGGTGGTACAGATACGCAGTATTTT.

This sequence joins TRBV28 and TRBJ1-2; unclear D gene. The germline gives CDR1 MDHEN, CDR2 SYDVKM. Trimming removed 6 bases at V and 5 bases at J, with 19 bases between. The CDR3 runs to 15 residues. The CDR3 DNA is TGTGCCAGCAGCCCCCCACTCGGGGTGAGGTATGGCTACACCTTC. It specifies CASSPPLGVRYGYTF.

The chain joins TRBV6-6 to TRBJ2-5; tentative D call: TRBD2 (5 bases). The CDR3 has 16 residues. CDR1 MNHNY and CDR2 SVGAGI come from the germline V gene (reference sequence). V was trimmed by 5 bases and J by 1 base, leaving 17 bases between them. CDR3 in amino acids: CASSPRSHGGQETQYF. In DNA form, the CDR3 reads TGTGCCAGCAGTCCCCGATCCCACGGAGGCCAAGAGACCCAGTACTTC.

J is TRBJ1-5 and V is TRBV3-1 (or the pseudogene TRBV3-2); 9 positions agree with TRBD1. Looked up from germline, CDR1 is LGHDT and CDR2 is YNNKEL (reference sequence). This CDR3 is 17 amino acids long. The trim removed 4 bases at V and 7 bases at J, leaving 14 bases unmatched. Here the CDR3 DNA reads TGTGCCAGCAGCCGCACTCTAACAGGGGGCGCATGGCAGCCCCAGCATTTT. Its translation: CASSRTLTGGAWQPQHF.